This T cell receptor (beta chain) was recorded in a study of T-cell memory formation after mild COVID-19. The wider study: TCR clusters mostly belonged to single donors. Study outcomes and limitations: Clonal second-wave expansions that peaked on day 37 had unconfirmed SARS-CoV-2 specificity. Clones contracting across day 15 to 85 had a balanced CD4/CD8 profile; later expanding clones leaned CD4+.

This clonotype showed up just a few times. What it recognizes is unknown. CDR1 SGHRS and CDR2 YFSETQ come from the germline V gene. The V gene lost 0 bases and the J gene lost 5 bases, with 17 bases spanning the gap. The CDR3 sequence is 17 residues long. Employing constant-segment primers, 5'RACE generated TCR alpha and TCR beta cDNA libraries bearing sample barcodes and UMIs. MiXCR, applied by TCRdb to the 5' RACE reads, yields one record per CDR3 protein. The table includes 75,000 to 95,000 distinct CDR3 sequences, 13% detected once. This chain uses TRBV5-1 with TRBJ2-2; the D gene is possibly TRBD2 (5 bases). Sequences were obtained from PBMCs or a T cell subset sorted from them (not recorded which). The TCR sequence derives from an adult woman who had mild COVID-19 (a few samples of this study predate the infection). Cell type and time point are not known. CDR3 in DNA: TGCGCCAGCAGCTTGGCGCGGGCTAGGGTTGAGACCGGGGAGCTGTTTTTT. This sequence encodes CASSLARARVETGELFF.